The rows below give T cell receptor beta chains drawn from one sample of a study of T cells after yellow fever vaccination. One entry per CDR3 protein results from TCRdb running MiXCR on the 5' RACE reads. The sample has approximately 300,000 distinct CDR3 sequences; around 10% are singletons. This sample comprised CD4+ T cells sorted from PBMCs, obtained 45 days after the yellow fever booster vaccination. These TCRs come from a man aged 18 to 30 who received the YFV17D yellow fever vaccine. Each CDR3 is given with its conserved first and last residue.

V gene,J gene,CDR3 protein
TRBV4-1,TRBJ2-3,CASSLRGGSTDTQYF
TRBV7-9,TRBJ1-2,CASRSGRTGDGYTF
TRBV12-3/TRBV12-4,TRBJ2-7,CASSLRQASSYEQYF
TRBV27,TRBJ2-3,CASSLGTGAPRTQYF
TRBV7-3,TRBJ2-2,CASSPHKTGVAGELFF
TRBV6-6,TRBJ2-5,CASRPPTGGGETQYF
TRBV4-2,TRBJ2-3,CASSQGGKTDTQYF
TRBV2,TRBJ1-3,CASDQGHSGNTIYF
TRBV19,TRBJ1-6,CATRETGDGSPLHF
TRBV5-1,TRBJ1-4,CASSPTDSREKLFF
TRBV10-3,TRBJ2-2,CAISGYRLAGPGELFF
TRBV6-2/TRBV6-3,TRBJ2-5,CASRLGPGAGQETQYF
TRBV20-1,TRBJ2-2,CSAKGRAAGELFF
TRBV10-3,TRBJ2-3,CAIRGSRTASTDTQYF
TRBV7-2,TRBJ2-2,CASSLSGGASWELFF
TRBV20-1,TRBJ2-5,CSARPRPGSVQETQYF
TRBV6-2/TRBV6-3,TRBJ2-5,CASTDPRGVWETQYF
TRBV5-1,TRBJ2-7,CASSIGPGQEKKYF
TRBV6-5,TRBJ1-1,CASSQGQGPFF
TRBV2,TRBJ1-1,CATLPRVGGTEAFF
TRBV6-5,TRBJ1-2,CASSYSVGAAYGYTF
TRBV5-1,TRBJ2-2,CASSRFDRDRASTGELFF
TRBV7-9,TRBJ1-4,CASSLWPGATEKLFF
TRBV10-1,TRBJ2-5,CASSERLGGETQYF
TRBV25-1,TRBJ1-1,CASSGSAGRTEAFF
TRBV5-1,TRBJ1-5,CASSLAGLSNQPQHF
TRBV6-5,TRBJ2-1,CASRYRGSGAYNEQFF